This T cell receptor beta chain was identified in a study of blood T cell repertoires in COVID-19. Study processing details: Scientists estimated how many nucleated cells there were by amplifying reference gene primers. This table comes from immunoSEQ multiplex PCR, and its TCRdb copy is limited to in-frame clones, with some not included. The DNA was the basis for D and trimming; V, J and clone size are from that table. The profile shows 95,000 to 150,000 clones, around three quarters of them singletons. CDR1 and CDR2 from the germline V gene are SNHLY and FYNNEI. The CDR3 runs to 14 residues. The V segment lost 5 bases and the J segment 8 bases; nucleotides outside the gene matches: 7. This clone was seen more than once but under ten times.

The chain combines TRBV2 with TRBJ1-4, with 8 bases lining up with TRBD1. The sequence was collected from a woman aged 70-85 years with acute or convalescent COVID-19. The sample taken for sequencing was peripheral blood. The CDR3 DNA reads as TGTGCCAGCAGTTTCCAGGGGGCGGGGGAAAAACTGTTTTTT. It yields the protein CASSFQGAGEKLFF.